A selection of T cell receptor beta chains follows, all from one sample in a study of shared clonotypes between healthy human individuals. This table comes from immunoSEQ multiplex PCR, and its TCRdb copy is limited to in-frame clones, with some not included. This table holds 2 million to 2.5 million clones, 95% found once. The specimen sequenced was naive CD4+ T cells sorted from blood. All receptors come from a man between 18 and 35 years old in good health. CDR3s include the opening cysteine and the closing phenylalanine or tryptophan. Each record gives: CDR3 length, D gene, clone size, J gene, V gene, CDR3 protein, CDR3 DNA. A D gene is named only where the DNA matches it firmly. Clone size appears in some rows only: once, few, many, or a class for an expanded clone.

14	NA	NA	TRBJ1-4	TRBV28	CASRAAQISEKLFF	TGTGCCAGCAGGGCCGCACAGATTAGTGAAAAACTGTTTTTT
15	NA	NA	TRBJ2-3	TRBV7-2	CASSLGDSTADTQYF	TGTGCCAGCAGCTTAGGGGACTCGACAGCTGATACGCAGTATTTT
14	TRBD1	NA	TRBJ1-2	TRBV5-1	CASSLALGQVGYTF	TGCGCCAGCAGCTTGGCCCTCGGACAGGTTGGCTACACCTTC
17	NA	NA	TRBJ1-3	TRBV10-3	CAINKSKGGISGNTIYF	TGTGCCATCAACAAAAGTAAGGGAGGGATCTCTGGAAACACCATATATTTT
14	NA	NA	TRBJ2-1	TRBV28	CASSSGGGRNEQFF	TGTGCCAGCAGTTCCGGTGGTGGGCGGAATGAGCAGTTCTTC
13	NA	once	TRBJ1-2	TRBV10-1	CASSDDRNYGYTF	TGCGCCAGCAGTGACGACCGAAACTATGGCTACACCTTC
14	NA	NA	TRBJ1-1	TRBV5-4	CASSPRGQNTEAFF	TGTGCCAGCAGCCCGCGGGGACAGAACACTGAAGCTTTCTTT
13	NA	NA	TRBJ2-7	TRBV7-2	CASSLELNYEQYF	TGTGCCAGCAGCTTAGAACTAAACTACGAGCAGTACTTC
14	TRBD2	NA	TRBJ2-3	TRBV2	CASSQREFTDTQYF	TGTGCCAGCAGTCAGCGGGAGTTCACAGATACGCAGTATTTT
14	NA	NA	TRBJ2-1	TRBV18	CASSPLELLDEQFF	TGTGCCAGCTCACCCCTCGAGCTGCTCGATGAGCAGTTCTTC
15	TRBD2	NA	TRBJ2-1	TRBV5-1	CASSLEGTRQDEQFF	TGCGCCAGCAGCTTGGAGGGGACTAGACAAGATGAGCAGTTCTTC
13	NA	NA	TRBJ1-1	TRBV6-5	CASSYSRRGEAFF	TGTGCCAGCAGTTACTCGAGACGCGGTGAAGCTTTCTTT
11	NA	NA	TRBJ2-5	TRBV20-1	CSARVKETQYF	TGCAGTGCTAGAGTAAAAGAGACCCAGTACTTC
14	TRBD1	NA	TRBJ2-7	TRBV5-1	CASSLVGTDYEQYF	TGCGCCAGCAGCTTGGTCGGGACAGACTACGAGCAGTACTTC
12	NA	NA	TRBJ2-1	TRBV7-2	CASSLGVNEQFF	TGTGCCAGCAGCTTAGGGGTTAATGAGCAGTTCTTC
13	NA	NA	TRBJ1-1	TRBV19	CASSFQGGTEAFF	TGTGCCAGTAGTTTTCAGGGCGGTACTGAAGCTTTCTTT
15	NA	NA	TRBJ2-2	TRBV18	CASSLDHSNTGELFF	TGTGCCAGCTCACTGGACCACTCTAACACCGGGGAGCTGTTTTTT
14	TRBD1	NA	TRBJ1-1	TRBV7-2	CASSLGQGATEAFF	TGTGCCAGCAGCTTAGGGCAGGGGGCTACTGAAGCTTTCTTT
16	NA	NA	TRBJ2-3	TRBV7-2	CASSPRRGRSTDTQYF	TGTGCCAGCAGCCCTCGGAGGGGGCGGAGCACAGATACGCAGTATTTT